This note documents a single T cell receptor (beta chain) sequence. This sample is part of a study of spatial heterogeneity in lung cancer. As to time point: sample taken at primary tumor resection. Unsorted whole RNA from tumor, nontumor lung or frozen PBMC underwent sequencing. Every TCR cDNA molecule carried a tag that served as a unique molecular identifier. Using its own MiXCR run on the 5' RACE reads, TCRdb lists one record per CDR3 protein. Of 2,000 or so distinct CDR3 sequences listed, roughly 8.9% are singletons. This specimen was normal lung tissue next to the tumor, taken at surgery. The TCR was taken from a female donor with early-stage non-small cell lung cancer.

The CDR3 DNA reads TGCAGTGCCCCCTCGGGCGCCCGCCAAGAGACCCAGTACTTC. It is translated as CSAPSGARQETQYF. The chain employs TRBV20-1 and TRBJ2-5; D is unresolved. The CDR3 is made up of 14 amino acids. The germline gives CDR1 DFQATT, CDR2 SNEGSKA (reference sequence). V gave up 6 bases and J gave up 1 base, with 15 bases separating them.